Below, one T cell receptor (beta chain) is given with its context. CDR1 and CDR2 (germline): LNHDA, SQIVND (reference sequence). Trimming stripped 8 bases from V and 2 bases from J, with 19 bases between. CDR3 length equals 15 residues. This specimen belongs to a study of blood T cell repertoires in COVID-19. Sequencing used immunoSEQ multiplex PCR; TCRdb keeps in-frame clones, though not all of them. The sample has 250,000 to 300,000 clones, just under 90% seen once. Everyone who took part was roughly 18 to 89 years old, and they came from about 25 US areas. Researchers sorted participants into cohorts using their self-reported clinical history. Those designated as exposed participants met a COVID-19 case within 2 weeks before study entry.

This receptor was obtained from a woman aged 45-65 years who had been exposed to COVID-19. V gene TRBV19 combines with J gene TRBJ2-7, with a weak D call TRBD1 (6 bases). The sample consisted of PBMCs or T cells enriched from blood (not recorded which). CDR3 in DNA: TGTGCCAGTTCTCAATCCGGGACACGAACCTACGAGCAGTACTTC. It codes for CASSQSGTRTYEQYF.